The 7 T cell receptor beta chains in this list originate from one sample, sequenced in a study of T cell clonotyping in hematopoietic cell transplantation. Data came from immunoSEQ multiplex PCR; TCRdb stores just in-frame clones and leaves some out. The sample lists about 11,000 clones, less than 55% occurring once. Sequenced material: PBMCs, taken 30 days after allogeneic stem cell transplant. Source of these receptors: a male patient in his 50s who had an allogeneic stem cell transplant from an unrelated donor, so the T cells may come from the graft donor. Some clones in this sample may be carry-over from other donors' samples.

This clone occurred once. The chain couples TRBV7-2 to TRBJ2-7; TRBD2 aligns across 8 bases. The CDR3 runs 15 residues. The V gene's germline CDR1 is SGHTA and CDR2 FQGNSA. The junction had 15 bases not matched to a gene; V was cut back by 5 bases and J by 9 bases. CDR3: CASSPEGTRLVRQYF. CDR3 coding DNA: TGTGCCAGCAGCCCCGAGGGGACTAGATTGGTTAGGCAGTACTTC.

The CDR3, as DNA: TGCGCCAGCTTGGGACCGCTGGATTTCTTT. It is translated as CASLGPLDFF. The chain is built from TRBV4-3 and TRBJ1-1, with a weak D call TRBD1 (5 bases). Trimming cost V 8 bases and J 13 bases, with 14 bases left between them. The CDR3 length is 10 residues. Per the germline V gene, CDR1 is LGHNA and CDR2 is YSLEER.

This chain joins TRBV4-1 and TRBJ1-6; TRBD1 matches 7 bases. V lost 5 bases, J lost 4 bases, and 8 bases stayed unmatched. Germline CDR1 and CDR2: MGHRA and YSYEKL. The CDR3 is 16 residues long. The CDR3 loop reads CASSEYSTGYNSPLHF. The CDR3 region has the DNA TGCGCCAGCAGCGAATATTCGACAGGGTATAATTCACCCCTCCACTTT.

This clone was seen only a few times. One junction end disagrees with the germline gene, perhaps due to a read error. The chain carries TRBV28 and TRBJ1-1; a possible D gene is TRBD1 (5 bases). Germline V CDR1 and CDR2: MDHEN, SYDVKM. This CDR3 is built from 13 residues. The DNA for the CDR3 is TGTGCCAGCAGCCCGACAGAGAACGCTGAAGCTTTCTTT. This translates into CASSPTENAEAFF.

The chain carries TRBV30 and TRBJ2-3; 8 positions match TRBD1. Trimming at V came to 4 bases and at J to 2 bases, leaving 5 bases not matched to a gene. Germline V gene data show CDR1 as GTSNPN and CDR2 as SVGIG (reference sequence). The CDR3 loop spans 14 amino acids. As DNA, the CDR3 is TGTGCCTGGAACCGGGACAGGTTCACAGATACGCAGTATTTT. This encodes CAWNRDRFTDTQYF.

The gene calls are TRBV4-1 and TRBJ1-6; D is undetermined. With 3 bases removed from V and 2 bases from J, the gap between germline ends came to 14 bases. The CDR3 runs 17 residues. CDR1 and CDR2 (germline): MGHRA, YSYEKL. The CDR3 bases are TGCGCCAGCAGCCAGCTAGATCTCGTCCCCTATAATTCACCCCTCCACTTT. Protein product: CASSQLDLVPYNSPLHF.

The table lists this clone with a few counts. In DNA form, the CDR3 reads TGTGCCAGTACCGGTGGTGAGTATAGCAATCAGCCCCAGCATTTT. Its protein product is CASTGGEYSNQPQHF. V usage is TRBV19 and J usage is TRBJ1-5; D gene ambiguous. This CDR3 has 15 amino acids. Germline lookup yields CDR1 LNHDA and CDR2 SQIVND (reference sequence). The V and J ends lost 7 bases and 0 bases respectively, with 13 bases between them.